Following are 21 T cell receptor beta chains from one sample sequenced in a study of T cell repertoires in ileal Crohn's disease. Time point of the sample: neoterminal ileum biopsy at postoperative endoscopy, about 6 months after surgery. TCRdb's table, derived via immunoSEQ multiplex PCR, lists solely in-frame clones and lacks some. The sample carries about 59,000 clones, 85% to 90% recorded once. Material for sequencing was ileal tissue. The receptor set was obtained from an adult with Crohn's disease.

V and J are TRBV7-6 and TRBJ2-2, with D perhaps TRBD1 (6 bases). CDR1 and CDR2 from the germline V gene are SGHVS and FNYEAQ. Trimming took off 1 base at V and 5 bases at J, with 17 bases between the two ends. The length of the CDR3 is 17 residues. The CDR3 spells CASSLVSGQSHTGELFF. The CDR3 nucleotides are TGTGCCAGCAGCTTAGTTTCAGGACAGAGTCATACCGGGGAGCTGTTTTTT.

V is TRBV19 and J is TRBJ1-1; no firm D call. The CDR3 is made up of 14 amino acids. Germline CDR1 and CDR2: LNHDA and SQIVND (reference sequence). V was trimmed by 0 bases and J by 7 bases, leaving 12 bases between them. The CDR3 loop is CASSIEGRGGEAFF. The DNA of the CDR3 is TGTGCCAGTAGTATAGAGGGGAGAGGAGGTGAAGCTTTCTTT.

The chain carries TRBV19 and TRBJ2-3, with TRBD1 matching over 8 bases. The CDR3 is 17 residues long. J was trimmed by 0 bases and V by 6 bases; bases with no gene match: 11. The germline V gene encodes CDR1 LNHDA and CDR2 SQIVND (reference sequence). As DNA, the CDR3 is TGTGCCAGTAGAATTGGGCTCCAGGGGGCTAGCACAGATACGCAGTATTTT. It yields the protein CASRIGLQGASTDTQYF. Full variable domain (missing parts from reference TRBV19 and TRBJ2-3): DGGITQSPKYLFRKEGQNVTLSCEQNLNHDAMYWYRQDPGQGLRLIYYSQIVNDFQKGDIAEGYSVSREKKESFPLTVTSAQKNPTAFYLCASRIGLQGASTDTQYFGPGTRLTVL.

The V gene is TRBV25-1, the J gene TRBJ1-1, with 10 bases matching TRBD1. Germline-derived CDR1 and CDR2 are MGHDK and SYGVNS. The CDR3 covers 16 residues. After removal of 0 bases from V and 5 bases from J, the junction contained 6 bases not matched to a gene. In DNA form, the CDR3 reads TGTGCCAGCAGTGAATATATGGGACAGGGGAGGACTGAAGCTTTCTTT. As protein: CASSEYMGQGRTEAFF.

This chain joins TRBV6-1 and TRBJ2-7; TRBD1 aligns across 11 bases. Germline V gene data show CDR1 as MNHNS and CDR2 as SASEGT. This CDR3 has 17 residues. V lost 1 base, J lost 9 bases, and 14 bases stayed unmatched. The CDR3: CASSEVPGQGAGVRQYV. DNA for the CDR3: TGTGCCAGCAGTGAAGTCCCCGGACAGGGGGCTGGGGTGAGGCAGTACGTC.

The genes are TRBV6-4 and TRBJ1-2; TRBD1 matches 7 bases. Germline trimming cut 5 bases from V and 4 bases from J; bases unmatched to any gene: 4. Per the germline V gene, CDR1 is MRHNA and CDR2 is SNTAGT. This CDR3 is built from 13 residues. The DNA of the CDR3 is TGTGCCAGCAGTCGAGGGGGCGGCTATGGCTACACCTTC. It specifies CASSRGGGYGYTF.

The CDR3 coding sequence is TGTGCCAGCAGTTACGGGGCTTATCAGCCCCAGCATTTT. This codes for CASSYGAYQPQHF. The gene calls are TRBV6-5 and TRBJ1-5, with D possibly being TRBD1 (5 bases). The V end lost 2 bases, the J end lost 5 bases, and 7 bases lay between the germline ends. The CDR3 is 13 residues long. CDR1 is MNHEY and CDR2 is SVGAGI in the germline V gene.

The rearrangement joins TRBV4-3 to TRBJ2-7; D may be TRBD2 (6 bases). V lost 1 base and J lost 0, with 19 bases in between. Germline V gene sequence: CDR1 LGHNA, CDR2 YSLEER. This CDR3 spans 18 amino acids. CDR3: CASSQGLLGGINSYEQYF. The CDR3 nucleotides read TGCGCCAGCAGCCAAGGGCTTCTGGGCGGGATCAACTCCTACGAGCAGTACTTC.

Here the CDR3 reads CASSGYLANNEQFF. CDR3 coding DNA: TGTGCCAGCAGTGGCTATCTAGCGAACAATGAGCAGTTCTTC. The V gene is TRBV2, the J gene TRBJ2-1, with D tentatively TRBD2 (6 bases). V was cut by 4 bases and J by 5 bases, with 12 bases left in between. The CDR3 loop spans 14 amino acids. Germline lookup yields CDR1 SNHLY and CDR2 FYNNEI.

The V call is TRBV30, the J call TRBJ1-2; D perhaps matches TRBD1 (5 bases). The ends were cut back, 4 bases at V and 8 bases at J, with 17 bases in the middle. The CDR3 length is 13 residues. CDR1 and CDR2 (germline): GTSNPN, SVGIG (reference sequence). The CDR3, as DNA: TGTGCCTGGAATCTCAAGGAGGGGTTGGGCTACACCTTC. It codes for CAWNLKEGLGYTF.

This clone is a singleton in its sample. The chain is built from TRBV28 and TRBJ1-3, with TRBD1 identical over 8 bases. V shed 4 bases and J 0 bases; nucleotides not matched to a gene: 8. Germline CDR1 and CDR2: MDHEN and SYDVKM. The CDR3 is 17 amino acids. The CDR3 sequence is CASSSNVGQGSGNTIYF. DNA for the CDR3: TGTGCCAGCAGTTCTAACGTCGGACAGGGCTCTGGAAACACCATATATTTT.

The chain has TRBV27 and TRBJ2-7; 9 nucleotides agree with TRBD1. The V gene's germline CDR1 is MNHEY and CDR2 SMNVEV (reference sequence). There are 15 residues in the CDR3. Trimming cost V 5 bases and J 4 bases; bases outside gene matches: 9. The CDR3 region is CASSARPGQGYEQYF. CDR3 coding DNA: TGTGCCAGCAGTGCCAGGCCGGGACAGGGTTACGAGCAGTACTTC.

The genes are TRBV9 and TRBJ1-1; D is unclear. CDR3 length: 12 residues. Trimming removed 4 bases from V and 7 bases from J, with 11 bases in between. Germline V CDR1 and CDR2: SGDLS, YYNGEE. Written as DNA, the CDR3 is TGTGCCAGCAGCTCGCGGGAGGGTGAAGCTTTCTTT. Its protein is CASSSREGEAFF. The whole variable domain, remainder taken from reference TRBV9 and TRBJ1-1, is DSGVTQTPKHLITATGQRVTLRCSPRSGDLSVYWYQQSLDQGLQFLIQYYNGEERAKGNILERFSAQQFPDLHSELNLSSLELGDSALYFCASSSREGEAFFGQGTRLTVV.

This chain links TRBV7-8 with TRBJ1-2; 7 bases are a match to TRBD1. Germline CDR1 SGHVS, CDR2 FQNEAQ. CDR3 size: 14 residues. V gave up 2 bases and J gave up 1 base; unmatched junction bases: 1. The CDR3 region is CASSLTGVNYGYTF. The CDR3 nucleotides read TGTGCCAGCAGCTTAACAGGGGTTAACTATGGCTACACCTTC. The full variable domain, rest sourced from reference TRBV7-8 and TRBJ1-2, is GAGVSQSPRYKVAKRGQDVALRCDPISGHVSLFWYQQALGQGPEFLTYFQNEAQLDKSGLPSDRFFAERPEGSVSTLKIQRTQQEDSAVYLCASSLTGVNYGYTFGSGTRLTVV.

The J gene is TRBJ1-4, the V gene TRBV27, with TRBD1 matching over 8 bases. The J segment lost 11 bases and the V segment lost 5 bases, leaving 7 bases of the junction unmatched. The germline CDR1 and CDR2 sequences are MNHEY and SMNVEV (reference sequence). The CDR3 has 13 residues. The DNA of the CDR3 is TGTGCCAGCAGTATCGAACAGGGGGGGAAACTGTTTTTT. Its protein product is CASSIEQGGKLFF.

V is TRBV19 and J is TRBJ2-3; 11 bases agree with TRBD2. Trimming cost V 6 bases and J 3 bases; bases outside gene matches: 5. Germline CDR1 and CDR2: LNHDA and SQIVND (reference sequence). The CDR3 is made up of 15 amino acids. The CDR3 bases are TGTGCCAGTAGCCCGACTAGCGGGAAGACAGATACGCAGTATTTT. Encoded protein: CASSPTSGKTDTQYF.

The chain has TRBV29-1 and TRBJ1-2; D is possibly TRBD1 (5 bases). The CDR3 loop spans 14 amino acids. V lost 4 bases and J 2 bases, leaving 14 bases between the germline ends. Germline CDR1 and CDR2: SQVTM and ANQGSEA. The CDR3 DNA is TGCAGCGTTGTTGGGGGGACTCCAAACTATGGCTACACCTTC. Residues: CSVVGGTPNYGYTF.

V usage is TRBV9 and J usage is TRBJ1-1, with a possible D match to TRBD1 (6 bases). This CDR3 region has 18 residues. V was clipped by 0 bases and J by 5 bases, with 23 bases between them. Germline CDR1 and CDR2: SGDLS and YYNGEE. The CDR3 reads CASSVDGKGGARGTEAFF. Written as DNA, the CDR3 is TGTGCCAGCAGCGTAGATGGGAAAGGGGGGGCGCGAGGAACTGAAGCTTTCTTT.

With respect to this clone: Other DNA sequences in this sample translate to the same CDR3. The genes are TRBV27 and TRBJ1-1; D is undetermined. The V gene lost 2 bases and the J gene lost 1 base, with 5 bases spanning the gap. The germline CDR1 and CDR2 sequences are MNHEY and SMNVEV (reference sequence). CDR3 size: 13 residues. CDR3: CASSLGRNTEAFF. The CDR3 bases are TGTGCCAGCAGTTTAGGGAGGAACACTGAAGCTTTCTTT.

The V call is TRBV7-9, the J call TRBJ1-1, with 8 nucleotides matching TRBD1. This CDR3 is 15 amino acids long. Germline trimming cut 5 bases from V and 7 bases from J; bases unmatched to any gene: 12. Germline-derived CDR1 and CDR2 are SEHNR and FQNEAQ (reference sequence). CDR3 sequence reads: CASSKEDRELVEAFF. CDR3 in DNA: TGTGCCAGCAGCAAAGAGGACAGGGAATTGGTTGAAGCTTTCTTT.

This clone was recorded only once. The chain uses TRBV4-1 and TRBJ1-1, with D possibly TRBD1 on 6 matching bases. This CDR3 comprises 14 residues. From germline, CDR1 is MGHRA and CDR2 YSYEKL. V was shortened by 3 bases and J by 11 bases, with 19 bases between the two germline ends. The CDR3 reads CASSQDLSGTQAFF. The CDR3 bases are TGCGCCAGCAGCCAGGATCTTTCCGGGACACAGGCTTTCTTT.